The 22 T cell receptor beta chains listed next were all sequenced from one sample in a study of blood T cell repertoires in COVID-19. TCRdb's table, derived via immunoSEQ multiplex PCR, lists solely in-frame clones and lacks some. Of about 260,000 clones in the sample, around 80% were seen once. Sequenced material: PBMCs or T cells enriched from blood (not recorded which). The receptors were sampled from a man aged 25-45 years with acute COVID-19.

V and J are TRBV6-1 and TRBJ1-1; unclear D gene. The V end was cut by 3 bases, the J end by 8 bases, with 13 bases between. The CDR3 contains 13 residues. CDR1 and CDR2 (germline): MNHNS, SASEGT. CDR3 bases: TGTGCCAGCAGTGATGGTCCCTCGGGGGAAGCTTTCTTT. Translated, it gives CASSDGPSGEAFF.

The V gene is TRBV5-4, the J gene TRBJ1-2, with D maybe TRBD1 (6 bases). Trimming stripped 3 bases from V and 4 bases from J, with 16 bases between. Germline assignment: CDR1 SGHNT and CDR2 YYREEE (reference sequence). The length of the CDR3 is 15 residues. The CDR3 nucleotides are TGTGCCAGCAGCTCGGGCATTCAGGGGATCTATGGCTACACCTTC. This gives the protein CASSSGIQGIYGYTF.

Concerning this clone itself: Other nucleotide sequences in the sample specify the same CDR3. The chain is built from TRBV19 and TRBJ1-2; 11 bases fit TRBD1. Germline CDR1 LNHDA, CDR2 SQIVND (reference sequence). This CDR3 contains 14 residues. Trimming at V came to 5 bases and at J to 4 bases, leaving 3 bases not matched to a gene. This CDR3 reads CASSPGTGGYGYTF. DNA of the CDR3: TGTGCCAGTAGTCCCGGGACAGGGGGCTATGGCTACACCTTC.

A word on this clone: At one of its ends the junction is not consistent with the germline gene, which may arise from a read error. The V and J genes are TRBV5-1 and TRBJ2-1, with D unresolved. The CDR3 consists of 15 residues. Germline V gene data show CDR1 as SGHRS and CDR2 as YFSETQ. CDR3 coding DNA: TGTGCCAGCAACACCCTCCCCCGCTCCTACAATGAGCAGTTCTTC. Its protein product is CASNTLPRSYNEQFF.

This clone was counted only a few times. This chain uses TRBV5-1 with TRBJ2-3, with no clear D. This CDR3 has 13 amino acids. V lost 4 bases and J lost 2, with 8 bases in between. From germline, CDR1 is SGHRS and CDR2 YFSETQ. Here the CDR3 DNA reads TGCGCCAGCAGCCTCCTAAACACAGATACGCAGTATTTT. Its protein is CASSLLNTDTQYF.

As concerns this clone: At one end, the junction sequence differs from germline, possibly due to a read error. V and J are TRBV5-1 and TRBJ1-1, with D perhaps TRBD1 (6 bases). CDR1 SGHRS and CDR2 YFSETQ come from the germline V gene. The CDR3 covers 14 residues. The CDR3 here is CASSPRTVGTEAFF. The DNA of the CDR3 is TGTGCCAGCAGCCCTAGGACAGTTGGCACTGAAGCTTTCTTT.

This clone was detected only once. This chain connects TRBV19 to TRBJ2-1; 13 bases align to TRBD2. The V gene end was trimmed by 9 bases and the J gene end by 7 bases; junction bases not matched to a gene: 3. The germline CDR1 and CDR2 sequences are LNHDA and SQIVND (reference sequence). The CDR3 spans 13 residues. The CDR3 spells CASLLAGGNEQFF. CDR3 DNA sequence: TGTGCCAGCCTACTAGCGGGGGGGAATGAGCAGTTCTTC.

The CDR3 coding sequence is TGCGCCAGCAGCCAAGCTGTGCTAGCGGGAGGATACACCGGGGAGCTGTTTTTT. Translated: CASSQAVLAGGYTGELFF. The genes are TRBV4-1 and TRBJ2-2; 11 bases align to TRBD2. The V and J ends lost 1 base and 3 bases, in that order; junction bases with no gene match: 7. Germline V gene data show CDR1 as MGHRA and CDR2 as YSYEKL. There are 18 residues in the CDR3.

The rearrangement joins TRBV7-9 to TRBJ2-2; no definite D call. The V end was cut by 3 bases, the J end by 7 bases, with 9 bases between. Looked up from germline, CDR1 is SEHNR and CDR2 is FQNEAQ (reference sequence). The CDR3 has 13 amino acids. In nucleotides, the CDR3 is TGTGCCAGCAGCTTCTCGGGTGGCGGGGAGCTGTTTTTT. It is translated as CASSFSGGGELFF. The full variable domain, completed using reference TRBV7-9 and TRBJ2-2, is DTGVSQNPRHKITKRGQNVTFRCDPISEHNRLYWYRQTLGQGPEFLTYFQNEAQLEKSRLLSDRFSAERPKGSFSTLEIQRTEQGDSAMYLCASSFSGGGELFFGEGSRLTVL.

The chain is built from TRBV6-5 and TRBJ1-1; D gene uncertain. From germline, CDR1 is MNHEY and CDR2 SVGAGI. CDR3 length: 13 residues. Trimming left V 6 bases short and J 1 base short, with 9 bases between. CDR3: CASRADKNTEAFF. Written as DNA, the CDR3 is TGTGCCAGCAGAGCAGACAAGAACACTGAAGCTTTCTTT.

This rearrangement joins TRBV5-5 to TRBJ1-2; D not resolved. The CDR3 is made up of 13 amino acids. Trimming pared 4 bases from V and 4 bases from J, leaving 11 bases between. Germline CDR1 is SGHKS and CDR2 is YYEKEE (reference sequence). Written as DNA, the CDR3 is TGTGCCAGCAGCCGAGGTGTCCTCTATGGCTACACCTTC. This translates into CASSRGVLYGYTF.

This chain links TRBV9 with TRBJ1-2, with no clear D. The V gene's germline CDR1 is SGDLS and CDR2 YYNGEE. Trimming pared 0 bases from V and 5 bases from J, leaving 5 bases between. CDR3 length: 12 amino acids. The CDR3 nucleotides are TGTGCCAGCAGCGTAGGTCCGTATGGCTACACCTTC. Protein sequence: CASSVGPYGYTF.

The J gene is TRBJ1-1, the V gene TRBV6-2 or TRBV6-3, with TRBD1 identical over 8 bases. The V gene's germline CDR1 is MNHEY and CDR2 SVGEGT. V lost 2 bases to trimming and J lost 9 bases; unmatched junction nucleotides: 11. The CDR3 runs 15 residues. DNA of the CDR3: TGTGCCAGCAGTTACCCCGAACAGGGGGTATCTCAAGCTTTCTTT. Its translation: CASSYPEQGVSQAFF.

The CDR3 reads CASSGRTGVNEKLFF. CDR3 coding DNA: TGCGCCAGCAGCGGCAGGACCGGGGTGAATGAAAAACTGTTTTTT. This chain links TRBV4-1 with TRBJ1-4; D gene uncertain. CDR1 and CDR2 (germline): MGHRA, YSYEKL. The germline V and J ends were trimmed by 5 bases and 5 bases, with 15 bases remaining between them. CDR3 length: 15 amino acids.

The chain has TRBV29-1 and TRBJ1-2; weak D call: TRBD1 (6 bases). V was cut by 6 bases and J by 3 bases, with 20 bases left in between. CDR1 is SQVTM and CDR2 is ANQGSEA in the germline V gene. The CDR3 spans 15 residues. The CDR3 DNA is TGCAGCGTCGAACCACGGGGGGCCGGGGACTATGGCTACACCTTC. It is translated as CSVEPRGAGDYGYTF.

J is TRBJ2-5 and V is TRBV28; no clear D. Germline lookup yields CDR1 MDHEN and CDR2 SYDVKM. CDR3 length: 11 amino acids. Trimming cost V 2 bases and J 7 bases, with 5 bases left between them. The CDR3 bases are TGTGCCAGCAGTTTACCCGGGACCCAGTACTTC. Protein: CASSLPGTQYF.

The gene calls are TRBV5-1 and TRBJ1-6; D gene ambiguous. Germline V gives CDR1 SGHRS, CDR2 YFSETQ. The V and J ends lost 3 bases and 11 bases respectively, with 18 bases between them. The CDR3 is 15 residues long. CDR3 protein: CASSYSTQSTTPLHF. The CDR3 DNA reads TGCGCCAGCAGCTATTCGACTCAAAGTACTACACCCCTCCACTTT. Filled out from reference TRBV5-1 and TRBJ1-6, the complete variable domain reads KAGVTQTPRYLIKTRGQQVTLSCSPISGHRSVSWYQQTPGQGLQFLFEYFSETQRNKGNFPGRFSGRQFSNSRSEMNVSTLELGDSALYLCASSYSTQSTTPLHFGNGTRLTVT.

V is TRBV6-1 and J is TRBJ2-1; 9 positions match TRBD2. V dropped 0 bases and J dropped 5; count of bases not matched to a gene: 2. The CDR3 extends over 15 amino acids. Germline values: CDR1 MNHNS, CDR2 SASEGT. The CDR3: CASSEARGGHNEQFF. The CDR3 coding sequence is TGTGCCAGCAGTGAAGCGCGGGGGGGTCACAATGAGCAGTTCTTC.

The chain has TRBV28 and TRBJ1-2; D might be TRBD1 (5 bases). The CDR3 has 13 amino acids. The germline V and J ends were trimmed by 6 bases and 3 bases, with 11 bases remaining between them. CDR1 and CDR2 (germline): MDHEN, SYDVKM. This chain's CDR3 is CASRARGHYGYTF. The CDR3 DNA follows: TGTGCCAGCAGGGCAAGGGGTCACTATGGCTACACCTTC.

The J gene is TRBJ1-2, the V gene TRBV29-1, with D maybe TRBD1 (5 bases). The germline V gene has CDR1 SQVTM and CDR2 ANQGSEA. This CDR3 is 12 amino acids long. Deletions cut 8 bases from V and 3 bases from J, with 13 bases between. The CDR3: CSTSAGDYGYTF. The CDR3 coding sequence is TGCAGCACCTCCGCGGGGGACTATGGCTACACCTTC.

This clone was picked up a small number of times. This chain uses TRBV3-1 (or the pseudogene TRBV3-2) with TRBJ1-6, with unresolved D. Between the trimmed V and J ends, which lost 0 bases and 7 bases, there was a span of 10 bases. CDR3 length: 15 residues. CDR1 and CDR2 from the germline V gene are LGHDT and YNNKEL (reference sequence). The CDR3 sequence: CASSQDQAGNSPLHF. DNA of the CDR3: TGTGCCAGCAGCCAAGATCAGGCGGGGAATTCACCCCTCCACTTT.

This clone came up a few times. The chain combines TRBV18 with TRBJ2-7; TRBD2 might be the D (5 bases). CDR1 is KGHSH and CDR2 is LQKENI in the germline V gene. The V gene lost 4 bases and the J gene lost 2 bases, with 15 bases spanning the gap. The CDR3 runs to 15 residues. The DNA of the CDR3 is TGTGCCAGCTCACAATCAGCGGTGGACGCCTACGAGCAGTACGTC. As protein: CASSQSAVDAYEQYV.